One sample yielded the 7 T cell receptor beta chains listed below, sequenced in a study of control samples from healthy donors and cancer patients (TCRdb year 2020). To prepare the library, the immunoSEQ multiplex PCR assay was applied. TCRdb limited this immuneACCESS table to in-frame rearrangements with V and J called. A share of clones is missing; checked studies link under half to unresolved V genes, and the rest is unexplained. This sample is represented by 120,000 or so clones; approximately 92% of them were singletons. The ten largest make up approximately 0.57% of the sample. The source material was PBMCs. The source is an elderly man with head and neck cancer.

The chain joins TRBV6-4 to TRBJ1-2; tentative D call: TRBD1 (6 bases). This CDR3 has 13 amino acids. The ends were cut back, 6 bases at V and 4 bases at J, with 12 bases in the middle. CDR1 and CDR2 (germline): MRHNA, SNTAGT. Here the CDR3 reads CASSPTGTYGYTF. The CDR3 region has the DNA TGTGCCAGCAGCCCGACAGGAACCTATGGCTACACCTTC.

This clone appeared a few times. The chain joins TRBV15 to TRBJ2-5; D gene unclear. Trimming removed 0 bases from V and 5 bases from J, with 13 bases in between. The CDR3 totals 15 residues. CDR1 LNHNV and CDR2 YYDKDF come from the germline V gene (reference sequence). The CDR3 spells CATSRDGNRMETQYF. CDR3 nucleotide sequence: TGTGCCACCAGCAGAGATGGGAATAGAATGGAGACCCAGTACTTC.

J is TRBJ2-1 and V is TRBV7-2, with 8 bases fitting TRBD2. The germline gives CDR1 SGHTA, CDR2 FQGNSA. The CDR3 has 14 residues. Unmatched junction bases numbered 0, after V lost 0 bases and J lost 5 bases. CDR3 residues: CASSLASGNNEQFF. CDR3 coding DNA: TGTGCCAGCAGCTTAGCTAGCGGGAACAATGAGCAGTTCTTC.

V and J are TRBV6-1 and TRBJ2-5, with 11 bases identical to TRBD1. V shed 3 bases and J 4 bases; nucleotides not matched to a gene: 7. The length of the CDR3 is 16 residues. Germline CDR1 reads MNHNS; CDR2 reads SASEGT. CDR3: CASSEGTGGVLETQYF. In nucleotides, the CDR3 is TGTGCCAGCAGTGAGGGGACAGGGGGTGTTCTAGAGACCCAGTACTTC.

The V and J genes are TRBV9 and TRBJ2-5; either TRBD1 or TRBD2 may fit D (5 bases each). The CDR3 is made up of 14 amino acids. CDR1 is SGDLS, CDR2 YYNGEE, per germline. The V end lost 6 bases, the J end lost 5 bases, and 17 bases lay between the germline ends. CDR3 nucleotides: TGTGCCAGCAACCGGGACCGCTCCGGTGAGACCCAGTACTTC. Translation: CASNRDRSGETQYF.

This clone came up once. The rearrangement uses TRBV18 and TRBJ2-3; 13 bases map to TRBD2. This CDR3 is built from 16 residues. CDR1 is KGHSH, CDR2 LQKENI, per germline. After removal of 6 bases from V and 4 bases from J, the junction contained 7 bases not matched to a gene. The CDR3 region has the DNA TGTGCCAGCTCCCCAACTAGCGGGAGGGCTCCAGATACGCAGTATTTT. This encodes CASSPTSGRAPDTQYF.

The rearrangement links TRBV30 to TRBJ2-7; D is unclear. CDR1 is GTSNPN and CDR2 is SVGIG in the germline V gene (reference sequence). CDR3 size: 12 residues. Trimming shortened V by 0 bases and J by 3 bases, and 6 bases separated the two germline ends. CDR3 coding DNA: TGTGCCTGGAGTGTAACGGACTACGAGCAGTACTTC. Protein product: CAWSVTDYEQYF.